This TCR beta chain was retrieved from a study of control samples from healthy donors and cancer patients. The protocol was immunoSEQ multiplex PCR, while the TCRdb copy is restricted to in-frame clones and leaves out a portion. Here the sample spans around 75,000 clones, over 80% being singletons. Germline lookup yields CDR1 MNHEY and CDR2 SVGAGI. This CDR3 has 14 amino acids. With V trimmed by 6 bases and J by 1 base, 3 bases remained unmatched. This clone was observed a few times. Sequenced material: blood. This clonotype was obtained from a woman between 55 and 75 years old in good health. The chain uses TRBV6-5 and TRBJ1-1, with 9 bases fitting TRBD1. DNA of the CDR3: TGTGCCAGCAGCGTGGGACAGGGGAACACTGAAGCTTTCTTT. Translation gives CASSVGQGNTEAFF.